Sequencing of this T cell receptor (beta chain) was carried out in a study of Graves' ophthalmopathy and Graves' hyperthyroidism. RNA transcripts provided the template for amplifying TCR beta CDR3 regions. After a first-round RT-PCR with HTBI primers, a second-round multiplex PCR was run. Using its own MiXCR run on the multiplex PCR reads, TCRdb lists one record per CDR3 protein. The sample records 220,000 or so distinct CDR3 sequences, approximately 21% being singletons. This CDR3 has 16 residues. V was clipped by 6 bases and J by 7 bases, with 19 bases between them. Germline V gene data show CDR1 as MNHEY and CDR2 as SVGAGI. In its sample, this clonotype was seen many times. Its cognate antigen is unknown. It was from about 9.1 ml of fresh peripheral blood that the PBMCs came. Study outcomes and limitations: Predictions made by the model for ophthalmopathy progression reached approximately 70% sensitivity and about 72% specificity. Blood also carried most expanded thyroid clonotypes exceeding 0.001 frequency. A 13-signature model separated ophthalmopathy from stable hyperthyroidism, about 90% sensitivity, roughly 81% specificity.

The sequencing sample was made of peripheral blood. The chain employs TRBV6-5 and TRBJ1-6, with a possible D match to TRBD1 (6 bases). This sequence was found in a woman in her fifties or sixties with Graves' ophthalmopathy. Here the CDR3 reads CASSSTNRDGNSPLHF. The CDR3 DNA sequence: TGTGCCAGCAGCTCCACCAACAGGGACGGCAATTCACCCCTCCACTTT.